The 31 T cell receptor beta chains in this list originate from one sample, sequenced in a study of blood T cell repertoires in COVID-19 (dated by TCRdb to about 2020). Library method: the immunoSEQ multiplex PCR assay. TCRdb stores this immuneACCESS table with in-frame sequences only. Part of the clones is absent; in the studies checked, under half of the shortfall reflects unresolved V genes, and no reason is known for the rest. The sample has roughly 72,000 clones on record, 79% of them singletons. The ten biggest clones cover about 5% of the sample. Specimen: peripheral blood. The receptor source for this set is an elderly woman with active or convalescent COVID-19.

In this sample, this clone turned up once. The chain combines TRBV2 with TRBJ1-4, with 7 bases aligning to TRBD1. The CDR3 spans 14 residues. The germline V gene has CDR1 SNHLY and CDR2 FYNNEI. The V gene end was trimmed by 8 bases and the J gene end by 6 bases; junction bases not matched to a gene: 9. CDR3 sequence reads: CASVRGGEDEKLFF. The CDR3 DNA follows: TGTGCCAGCGTAAGAGGGGGCGAGGATGAAAAACTGTTTTTT.

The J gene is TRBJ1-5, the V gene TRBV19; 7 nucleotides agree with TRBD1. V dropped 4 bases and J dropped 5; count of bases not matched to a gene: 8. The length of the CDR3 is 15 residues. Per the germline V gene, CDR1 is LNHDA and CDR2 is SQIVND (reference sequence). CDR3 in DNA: TGTGCCAGTAGTAACCCGACAGGGCTGGATCAGCCCCAGCATTTT. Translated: CASSNPTGLDQPQHF.

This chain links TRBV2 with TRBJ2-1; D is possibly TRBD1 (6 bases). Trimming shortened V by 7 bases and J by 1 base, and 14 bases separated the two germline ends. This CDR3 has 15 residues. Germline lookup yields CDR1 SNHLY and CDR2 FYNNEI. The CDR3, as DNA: TGTGCCAGCAAAGTGGACAGTTTGTCCTACAATGAGCAGTTCTTC. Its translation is CASKVDSLSYNEQFF. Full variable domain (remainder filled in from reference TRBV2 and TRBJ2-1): EPEVTQTPSHQVTQMGQEVILRCVPISNHLYFYWYRQILGQKVEFLVSFYNNEISEKSEIFDDQFSVERPDGSNFTLKIRSTKLEDSAMYFCASKVDSLSYNEQFFGPGTRLTVL.

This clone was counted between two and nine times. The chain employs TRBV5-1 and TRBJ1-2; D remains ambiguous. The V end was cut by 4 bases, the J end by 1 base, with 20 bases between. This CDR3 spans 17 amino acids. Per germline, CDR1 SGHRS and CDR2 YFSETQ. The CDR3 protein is CASSPPHSRGGNYGYTF. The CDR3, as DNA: TGCGCCAGCAGCCCTCCACACTCAAGAGGAGGTAACTATGGCTACACCTTC.

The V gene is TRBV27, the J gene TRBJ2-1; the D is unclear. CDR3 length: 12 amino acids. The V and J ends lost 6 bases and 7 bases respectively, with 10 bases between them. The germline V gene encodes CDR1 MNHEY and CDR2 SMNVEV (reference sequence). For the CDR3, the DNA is TGTGCCAGCAGGACACTCCGGAATGAGCAGTTCTTC. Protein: CASRTLRNEQFF.

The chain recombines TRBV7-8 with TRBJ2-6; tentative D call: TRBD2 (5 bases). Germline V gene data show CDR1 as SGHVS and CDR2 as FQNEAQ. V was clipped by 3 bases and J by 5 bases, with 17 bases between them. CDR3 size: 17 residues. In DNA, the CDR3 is TGTGCCAGCAGCTTCAGTCGCGCGGGTTTTAGGGCCAACGTCCTGACTTTC. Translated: CASSFSRAGFRANVLTF.

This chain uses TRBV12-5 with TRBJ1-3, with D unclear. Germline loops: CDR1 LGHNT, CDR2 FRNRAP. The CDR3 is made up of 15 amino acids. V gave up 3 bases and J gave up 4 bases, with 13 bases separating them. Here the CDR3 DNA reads TGTGCTAGTGGTTTTTCGGGTTTTTACGGAAACACCATATATTTT. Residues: CASGFSGFYGNTIYF.

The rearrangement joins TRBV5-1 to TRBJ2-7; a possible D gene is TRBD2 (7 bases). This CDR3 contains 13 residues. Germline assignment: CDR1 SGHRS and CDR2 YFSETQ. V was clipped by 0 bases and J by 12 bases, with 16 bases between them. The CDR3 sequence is CASSLEGGPPRYF. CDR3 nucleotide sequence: TGCGCCAGCAGCTTGGAGGGGGGGCCTCCCCGGTACTTC.

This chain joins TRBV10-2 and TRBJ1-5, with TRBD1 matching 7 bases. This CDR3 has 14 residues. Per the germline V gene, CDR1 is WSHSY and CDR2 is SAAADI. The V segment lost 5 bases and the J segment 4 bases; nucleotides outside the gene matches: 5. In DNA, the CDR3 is TGCGCCAGCAGTCCGGGACAGATAAATCAGCCCCAGCATTTT. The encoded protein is CASSPGQINQPQHF.

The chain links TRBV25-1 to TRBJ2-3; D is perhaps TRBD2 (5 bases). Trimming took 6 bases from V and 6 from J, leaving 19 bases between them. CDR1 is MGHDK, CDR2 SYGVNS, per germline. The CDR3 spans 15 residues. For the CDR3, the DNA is TGTGCCAGCAGATCCCTGGGCGGGCTAGGCGATACGCAGTATTTT. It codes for CASRSLGGLGDTQYF.

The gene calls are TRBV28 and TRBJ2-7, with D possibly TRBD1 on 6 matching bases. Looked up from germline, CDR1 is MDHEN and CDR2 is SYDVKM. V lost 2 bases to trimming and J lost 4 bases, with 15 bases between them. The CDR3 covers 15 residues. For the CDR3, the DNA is TGTGCCAGCAGTTTACCAGACAGGCCAAAATACGAGCAGTACTTC. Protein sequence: CASSLPDRPKYEQYF. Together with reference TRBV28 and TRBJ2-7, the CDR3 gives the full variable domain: DVKVTQSSRYLVKRTGEKVFLECVQDMDHENMFWYRQDPGLGLRLIYFSYDVKMKEKGDIPEGYSVSREKKERFSLILESASTNQTSMYLCASSLPDRPKYEQYFGPGTRLTVT.

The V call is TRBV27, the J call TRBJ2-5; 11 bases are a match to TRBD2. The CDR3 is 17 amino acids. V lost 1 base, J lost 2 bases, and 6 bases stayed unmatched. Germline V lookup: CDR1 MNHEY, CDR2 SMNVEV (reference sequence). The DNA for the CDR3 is TGTGCCAGCAGTTTATTACGGACTAGCGGGTTTCAAGAGACCCAGTACTTC. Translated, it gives CASSLLRTSGFQETQYF.

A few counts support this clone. The CDR3 is CASSSPRPGIDSPLHF. The DNA for the CDR3 is TGTGCCAGCAGTTCCCCCCGTCCCGGGATCGATTCACCCCTCCACTTT. The J gene is TRBJ1-6, the V gene TRBV28, with D hard to call. The CDR3 totals 16 residues. Germline CDR1 and CDR2: MDHEN and SYDVKM. Trimming shortened V by 4 bases and J by 8 bases, and 18 bases separated the two germline ends.

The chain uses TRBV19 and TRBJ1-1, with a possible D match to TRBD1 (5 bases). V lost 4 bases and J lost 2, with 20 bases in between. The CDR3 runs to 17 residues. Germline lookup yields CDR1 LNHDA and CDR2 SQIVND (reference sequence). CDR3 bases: TGTGCCAGTAGTAAGGTCAGGAAAATCGGGGGTAACACTGAAGCTTTCTTT. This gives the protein CASSKVRKIGGNTEAFF.

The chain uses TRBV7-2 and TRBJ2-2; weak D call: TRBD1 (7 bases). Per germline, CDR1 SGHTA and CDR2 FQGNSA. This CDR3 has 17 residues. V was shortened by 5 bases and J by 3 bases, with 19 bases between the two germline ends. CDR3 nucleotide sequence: TGTGCCAGCAGCCTCCATGGAGGGGGCCGCTACACCGGGGAGCTGTTTTTT. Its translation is CASSLHGGGRYTGELFF.

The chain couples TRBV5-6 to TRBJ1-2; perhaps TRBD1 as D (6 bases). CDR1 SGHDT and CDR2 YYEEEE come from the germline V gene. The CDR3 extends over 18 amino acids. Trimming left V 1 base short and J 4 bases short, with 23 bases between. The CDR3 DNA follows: TGTGCCAGCAGCTTGTGGGGGAGCGTGGCCGCAGGGGTCTATGGCTACACCTTC. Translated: CASSLWGSVAAGVYGYTF.

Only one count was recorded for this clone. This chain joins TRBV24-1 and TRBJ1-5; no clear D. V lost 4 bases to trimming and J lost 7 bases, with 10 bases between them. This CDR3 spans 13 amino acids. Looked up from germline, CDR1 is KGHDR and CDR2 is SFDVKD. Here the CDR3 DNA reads TGTGCCACCAGTGACCAACATTCCCAGCCCCAGCATTTT. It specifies CATSDQHSQPQHF.

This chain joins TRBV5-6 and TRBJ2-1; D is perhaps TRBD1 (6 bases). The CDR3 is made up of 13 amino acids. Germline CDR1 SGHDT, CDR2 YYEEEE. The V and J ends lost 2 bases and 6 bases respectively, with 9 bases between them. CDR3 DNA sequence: TGTGCCAGCAGCTTTGGCAGGGGCAATGAGCAGTTCTTC. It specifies CASSFGRGNEQFF. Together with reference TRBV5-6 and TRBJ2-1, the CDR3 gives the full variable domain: DAGVTQSPTHLIKTRGQQVTLRCSPKSGHDTVSWYQQALGQGPQFIFQYYEEEERQRGNFPDRFSGHQFPNYSSELNVNALLLGDSALYLCASSFGRGNEQFFGPGTRLTVL.

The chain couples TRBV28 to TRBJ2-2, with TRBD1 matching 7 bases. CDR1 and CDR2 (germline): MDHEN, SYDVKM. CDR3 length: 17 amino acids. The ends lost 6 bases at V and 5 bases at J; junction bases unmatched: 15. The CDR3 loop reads CASSPTRQGPRTGELFF. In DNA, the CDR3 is TGTGCCAGCAGCCCTACAAGACAGGGTCCGAGAACCGGGGAGCTGTTTTTT. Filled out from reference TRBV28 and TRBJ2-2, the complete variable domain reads DVKVTQSSRYLVKRTGEKVFLECVQDMDHENMFWYRQDPGLGLRLIYFSYDVKMKEKGDIPEGYSVSREKKERFSLILESASTNQTSMYLCASSPTRQGPRTGELFFGEGSRLTVL.

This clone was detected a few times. This CDR3 reads CASSEGLAGGDRETQYF. The CDR3 region has the DNA TGTGCCAGCAGTGAAGGACTAGCGGGGGGGGACCGAGAGACCCAGTACTTC. The rearrangement links TRBV2 to TRBJ2-5, with 14 bases matching TRBD2. Germline V gene lookup returns CDR1 SNHLY and CDR2 FYNNEI. The CDR3 has 17 residues. V trimming: 1 base; J trimming: 4 bases; junction bases outside the gene matches: 5.

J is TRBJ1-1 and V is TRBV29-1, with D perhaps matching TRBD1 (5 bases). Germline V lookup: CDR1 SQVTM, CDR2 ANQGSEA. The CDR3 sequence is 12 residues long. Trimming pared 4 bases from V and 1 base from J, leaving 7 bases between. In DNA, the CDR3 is TGCAGCGTTGGGGGCTGGAACACTGAAGCTTTCTTT. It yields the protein CSVGGWNTEAFF.

DNA for the CDR3: TGTGCCTGGACCCACCGGGGGGCGCGGGAAATGAACACTGAAGCTTTCTTT. Protein sequence: CAWTHRGAREMNTEAFF. V usage is TRBV30 and J usage is TRBJ1-1, with a weak D call TRBD1 (6 bases). CDR1 is GTSNPN, CDR2 SVGIG, per germline (reference sequence). V was pared by 4 bases and J by 0 bases, with 21 bases between. This CDR3 is 17 amino acids long.

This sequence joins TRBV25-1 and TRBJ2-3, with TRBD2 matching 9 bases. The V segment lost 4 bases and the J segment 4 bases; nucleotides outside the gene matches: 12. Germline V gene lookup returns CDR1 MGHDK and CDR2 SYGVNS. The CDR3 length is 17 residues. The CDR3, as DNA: TGTGCCAGCAGTGGTCCAACGGGACTAGCATTTGCAGATACGCAGTATTTT. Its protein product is CASSGPTGLAFADTQYF.

CDR3 DNA: TGTGCCAGCATCCCCCGGGACTTAGGATCCTACGAGCAGTACTTC. Its protein is CASIPRDLGSYEQYF. The gene calls are TRBV2 and TRBJ2-7; possible D gene TRBD2, 6 bases. Trimming removed 7 bases at V and 1 base at J, with 17 bases between. In germline, CDR1 is SNHLY, CDR2 FYNNEI. The CDR3 contains 15 residues.

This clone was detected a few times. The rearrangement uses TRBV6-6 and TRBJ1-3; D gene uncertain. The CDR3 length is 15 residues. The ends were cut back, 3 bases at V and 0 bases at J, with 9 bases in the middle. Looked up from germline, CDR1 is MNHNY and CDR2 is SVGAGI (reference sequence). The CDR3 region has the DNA TGTGCCAGCAGTTATAGTTCGTCCTCTGGAAACACCATATATTTT. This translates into CASSYSSSSGNTIYF.

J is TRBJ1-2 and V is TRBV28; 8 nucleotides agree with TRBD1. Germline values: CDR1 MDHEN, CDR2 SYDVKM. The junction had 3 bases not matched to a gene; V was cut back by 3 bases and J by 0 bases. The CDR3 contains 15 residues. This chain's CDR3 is CASSLPGGANYGYTF. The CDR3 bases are TGTGCCAGCAGTTTGCCAGGGGGCGCTAACTATGGCTACACCTTC.

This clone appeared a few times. CDR3 loop: CASSLALQGWGEETQYF. The CDR3, as DNA: TGTGCCAGCAGCTTGGCCCTACAGGGTTGGGGCGAAGAGACCCAGTACTTC. V usage is TRBV5-4 and J usage is TRBJ2-5, with D perhaps matching TRBD1 (6 bases). V was trimmed by 0 bases and J by 3 bases, leaving 18 bases between them. This CDR3 is 17 amino acids long. Germline loops: CDR1 SGHNT, CDR2 YYREEE (reference sequence). Together with reference TRBV5-4 and TRBJ2-5, the CDR3 gives the full variable domain: ETGVTQSPTHLIKTRGQQVTLRCSSQSGHNTVSWYQQALGQGPQFIFQYYREEENGRGNFPPRFSGLQFPNYSSELNVNALELDDSALYLCASSLALQGWGEETQYFGPGTRLLVL.

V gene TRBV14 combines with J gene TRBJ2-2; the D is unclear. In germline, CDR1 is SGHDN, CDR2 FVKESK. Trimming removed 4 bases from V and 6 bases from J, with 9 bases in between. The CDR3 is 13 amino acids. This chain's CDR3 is CASSRLVSGELFF. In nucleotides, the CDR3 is TGTGCCAGCAGCCGTCTAGTTTCCGGGGAGCTGTTTTTT.

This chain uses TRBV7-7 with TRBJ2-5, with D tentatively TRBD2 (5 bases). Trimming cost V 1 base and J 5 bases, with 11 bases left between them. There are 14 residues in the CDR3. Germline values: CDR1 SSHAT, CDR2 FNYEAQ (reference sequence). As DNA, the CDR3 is TGTGCCAGCAGCTTAGATCCGAGGGCCGAGACCCAGTACTTC. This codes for CASSLDPRAETQYF.

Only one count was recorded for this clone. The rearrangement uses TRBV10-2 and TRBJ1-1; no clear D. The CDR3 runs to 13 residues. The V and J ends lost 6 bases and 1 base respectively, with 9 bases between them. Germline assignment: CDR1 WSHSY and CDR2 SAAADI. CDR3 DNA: TGCGCCAGCAGGAGCACAGCGAACACTGAAGCTTTCTTT. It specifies CASRSTANTEAFF.

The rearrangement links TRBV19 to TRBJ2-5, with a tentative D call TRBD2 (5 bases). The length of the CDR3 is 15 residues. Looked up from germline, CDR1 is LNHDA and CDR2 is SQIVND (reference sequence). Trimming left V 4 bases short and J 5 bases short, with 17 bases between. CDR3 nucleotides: TGTGCCAGTAGTACGTCCCACCACCGAGGGGAGACCCAGTACTTC. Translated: CASSTSHHRGETQYF. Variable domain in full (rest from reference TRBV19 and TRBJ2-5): DGGITQSPKYLFRKEGQNVTLSCEQNLNHDAMYWYRQDPGQGLRLIYYSQIVNDFQKGDIAEGYSVSREKKESFPLTVTSAQKNPTAFYLCASSTSHHRGETQYFGPGTRLLVL.